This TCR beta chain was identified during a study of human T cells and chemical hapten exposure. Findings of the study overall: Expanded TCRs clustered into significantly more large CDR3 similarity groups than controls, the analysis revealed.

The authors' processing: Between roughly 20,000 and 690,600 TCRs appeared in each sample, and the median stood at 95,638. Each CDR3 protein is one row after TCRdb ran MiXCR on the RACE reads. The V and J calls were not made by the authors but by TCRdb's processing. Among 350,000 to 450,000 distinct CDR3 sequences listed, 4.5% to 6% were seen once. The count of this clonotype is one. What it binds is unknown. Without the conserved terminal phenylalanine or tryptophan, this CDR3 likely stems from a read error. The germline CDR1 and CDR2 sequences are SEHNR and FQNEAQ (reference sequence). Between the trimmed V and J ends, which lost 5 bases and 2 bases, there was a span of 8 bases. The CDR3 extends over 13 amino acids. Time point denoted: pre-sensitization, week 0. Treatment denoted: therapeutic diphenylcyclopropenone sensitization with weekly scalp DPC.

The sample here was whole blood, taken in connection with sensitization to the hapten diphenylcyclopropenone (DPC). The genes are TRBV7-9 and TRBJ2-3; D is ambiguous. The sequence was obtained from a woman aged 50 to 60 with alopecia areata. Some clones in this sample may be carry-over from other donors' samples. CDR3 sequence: CASSQDTTDTQYL. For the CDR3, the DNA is TGTGCCAGCAGCCAGGATACCACAGATACGCAGTATTTA.